This entry is about one T cell receptor beta chain. The target antigen is unknown. Germline lookup yields CDR1 LGHNA and CDR2 YNFKEQ. The CDR3 extends over 14 amino acids. The junction had 6 bases not matched to a gene; V was cut back by 5 bases and J by 3 bases. The protocol was immunoSEQ multiplex PCR, while the TCRdb copy is restricted to in-frame clones and leaves out a portion. The sample carries roughly 79,000 clones, roughly 80% recorded once. The data belong to a study of PD-1 blockade in mismatch repair-deficient tumors. Study information: All were previously treated, progressing patients with 11 to 13 mismatch repair-deficient cancer types. Study-wide findings and caveats: Rapid post-treatment expansion, then contraction, generally preceding radiologic response, marked tumor-resident clones.

PCR or immunohistochemistry showed mismatch repair deficiency in every enrolled patient. The TCR-sequenced patients were three responders to pembrolizumab. The source is an adult with mismatch repair-deficient cancer. The chain recombines TRBV4-2 with TRBJ2-7; TRBD1 matches 8 bases. Source: peripheral blood, taken 44 weeks after starting pembrolizumab. CDR3 loop: CASSLVGQDYEQYF. CDR3 nucleotides: TGTGCCAGCAGCTTGGTGGGACAGGACTACGAGCAGTACTTC.